These T cell receptor beta chains were read from a single sample in a study of identical twins. TCRdb redid the calling of the 5' RACE reads with MiXCR, one entry per CDR3 protein. This sample has roughly 690,000 distinct CDR3 sequences; around 6.1% occur once, and the top ten carry 1.5% to 2%. Source material: naive T cells sorted from blood. The source is a man between 18 and 35 years old in good health. Both conserved end residues are part of each CDR3. Each record gives: CDR3 length, D gene, V gene, clone size, J gene, CDR3 DNA, CDR3 protein. D genes are given only for firm matches. Part of the rows lack a size; the others show once, few, many or a class for expanded clones.

CDR3 length: 14; D gene: TRBD1; V gene: TRBV27; clone size: few; J gene: TRBJ2-2; CDR3 DNA: TGTGCCAGCAGTCTCTTACAGGGGGCCGGGGAGCTGTTTTTT; CDR3 protein: CASSLLQGAGELFF
CDR3 length: 17; D gene: NA; V gene: TRBV28; clone size: many; J gene: TRBJ1-6; CDR3 DNA: TGTGCCAGCAGTACCCAAAGGGGACGGCCCTATAATTCACCCCTCCACTTT; CDR3 protein: CASSTQRGRPYNSPLHF
CDR3 length: 15; D gene: NA; V gene: TRBV7-6; clone size: few; J gene: TRBJ1-1; CDR3 DNA: TGTGCCAGCAGCTTAGCTCCCGGGGGGAGCACTGAAGCTTTCTTT; CDR3 protein: CASSLAPGGSTEAFF
CDR3 length: 17; D gene: TRBD2; V gene: TRBV27; clone size: NA; J gene: TRBJ2-3; CDR3 DNA: TGTGCCAGCAGTTTAAGGGGGACTAGCGGGACCCCAGATACGCAGTATTTT; CDR3 protein: CASSLRGTSGTPDTQYF
CDR3 length: 13; D gene: NA; V gene: TRBV29-1; clone size: many; J gene: TRBJ2-1; CDR3 DNA: TGCAGCGGCCGGGGGATTACCTACAATGAGCAGTTCTTC; CDR3 protein: CSGRGITYNEQFF
CDR3 length: 17; D gene: NA; V gene: TRBV6-5; clone size: few; J gene: TRBJ2-5; CDR3 DNA: TGTGCCAGCAGTTACTCGATGGCGGGCGTGCTACAAGAGACCCAGTACTTC; CDR3 protein: CASSYSMAGVLQETQYF
CDR3 length: 12; D gene: NA; V gene: TRBV20-1; clone size: many; J gene: TRBJ1-1; CDR3 DNA: TGCAGTGCCCATTCCATGAACACTGAAGCTTTCTTT; CDR3 protein: CSAHSMNTEAFF
CDR3 length: 13; D gene: NA; V gene: TRBV25-1; clone size: NA; J gene: TRBJ2-1; CDR3 DNA: TGTGCCAGCAGTGCGGCGGGTTGGCATGAGCAGTTCTTC; CDR3 protein: CASSAAGWHEQFF
CDR3 length: 15; D gene: NA; V gene: TRBV7-2; clone size: few; J gene: TRBJ2-3; CDR3 DNA: TGTGCCAGCAGCTCCGGGGCCACCAGCGCAGATACGCAGTATTTT; CDR3 protein: CASSSGATSADTQYF
CDR3 length: 16; D gene: NA; V gene: TRBV13; clone size: few; J gene: TRBJ1-2; CDR3 DNA: TGTGCCAGCAGTATTTGGATGGGAGCAGGGGACTATGGCTACACCTTC; CDR3 protein: CASSIWMGAGDYGYTF
CDR3 length: 16; D gene: TRBD2; V gene: TRBV20-1; clone size: many; J gene: TRBJ2-1; CDR3 DNA: TGCAGTGCTAGGGGATATAGCGGGACCCTTTTGGATGAGCAGTTCTTC; CDR3 protein: CSARGYSGTLLDEQFF
CDR3 length: 14; D gene: NA; V gene: TRBV27; clone size: few; J gene: TRBJ2-2; CDR3 DNA: TGTGCCAGCAAACCTCTAAAATCCGCCGGGGAGCTGTTTTTT; CDR3 protein: CASKPLKSAGELFF
CDR3 length: 14; D gene: NA; V gene: TRBV12-3/TRBV12-4; clone size: few; J gene: TRBJ1-6; CDR3 DNA: TGTGCCAGCAGTTTATCGCTCTATAATTCACCCCTCCACTTT; CDR3 protein: CASSLSLYNSPLHF
CDR3 length: 13; D gene: NA; V gene: TRBV7-9; clone size: few; J gene: TRBJ2-5; CDR3 DNA: TGTGCCAGCAGCTTAGGGGGAGTGGCTACTATTGACTTC; CDR3 protein: CASSLGGVATIDF
CDR3 length: 13; D gene: NA; V gene: TRBV12-3/TRBV12-4; clone size: many; J gene: TRBJ2-1; CDR3 DNA: TGTGCCAGCAGTTCCCTTGAGGGATATGAGCAGTTCTTC; CDR3 protein: CASSSLEGYEQFF
CDR3 length: 14; D gene: NA; V gene: TRBV5-6; clone size: many; J gene: TRBJ2-7; CDR3 DNA: TGTGCCAGCAGCTCTGGGTTAGGAGGCTACGAGCAGTACTTC; CDR3 protein: CASSSGLGGYEQYF
CDR3 length: 16; D gene: NA; V gene: TRBV18; clone size: many; J gene: TRBJ2-3; CDR3 DNA: TGTGCCAGCTCACCCGAGCTAGCGTCAATTACAGATACGCAGTATTTT; CDR3 protein: CASSPELASITDTQYF
CDR3 length: 14; D gene: NA; V gene: TRBV7-9; clone size: many; J gene: TRBJ1-3; CDR3 DNA: TGTGCCAGCAGCCGAACAGGGTCTGGAAACACCATATATTTT; CDR3 protein: CASSRTGSGNTIYF
CDR3 length: 16; D gene: TRBD2; V gene: TRBV12-3/TRBV12-4; clone size: many; J gene: TRBJ2-1; CDR3 DNA: TGTGCCAGCAGTTTCTCAGCGGGAGGGCCTGTCAATGAGCAGTTCTTC; CDR3 protein: CASSFSAGGPVNEQFF
CDR3 length: 13; D gene: TRBD2; V gene: TRBV7-9; clone size: many; J gene: TRBJ2-1; CDR3 DNA: TGTGCCAGCAGCGCGACTAGCATGAATGAGCAGTTCTTC; CDR3 protein: CASSATSMNEQFF